This T cell receptor beta chain was profiled in a study of blood T cell repertoires in COVID-19. In the study overall: PBMCs, B-cell-depleted T cells, or T cells were the source of the cDNA or gDNA that made up the material.

Using immunoSEQ multiplex PCR, the repertoire was profiled, and TCRdb retains in-frame clones only, with some absent. The table lists about 160,000 clones, less than 85% of them singletons. With 2 bases removed from V and 2 bases from J, the gap between germline ends came to 10 bases. From germline, CDR1 is SNHLY and CDR2 FYNNEI. This CDR3 has 15 residues. This sequence joins TRBV2 and TRBJ1-5, with D possibly TRBD1 on 5 matching bases. Specimen: peripheral blood. The TCR originated in a woman in her thirties or forties with COVID-19, enrolled during active disease. The CDR3 nucleotides read TGTGCCAGCAGTGAACAGGGTGGGGGCAATCAGCCCCAGCATTTT. Amino acids: CASSEQGGGNQPQHF.